The rows below give T cell receptor beta chains drawn from one sample of a study of blood T cells in healthy people across ages. TCRdb passed the 5' RACE reads through MiXCR, listing each CDR3 protein once. The table lists approximately 900,000 distinct CDR3 sequences, roughly 52% of them singletons, with under 15% in the top ten. Sequenced sample: blood. Receptors were obtained from a man aged 25-45 years in good health. CDR3s include the opening cysteine and the closing phenylalanine or tryptophan. D genes are given only for firm matches. Only some rows state a clone size, as once, few, many or a class for expanded clones.

. | TRBJ2-7 | TRBV10-3 | TRBD1 | CAIRDRDQPYEQYF | TGTGCCATCCGCGACAGGGACCAGCCCTACGAGCAGTACTTC
. | TRBJ2-7 | TRBV4-1 | TRBD1 | CASSQTQGAAYEQNF | TGCGCCAGCAGCCAAACACAGGGGGCGGCCTACGAGCAGAACTTC
. | TRBJ2-5 | TRBV6-5 | . | CASSYQGSGTQYF | TGTGCCAGCAGTTACCAGGGCTCTGGGACCCAGTACTTC
few | TRBJ2-5 | TRBV4-3 | . | CASSQGLAHQETQYF | TGCGCCAGCAGCCAGGGTCTAGCCCACCAAGAGACCCAGTACTTC
many | TRBJ1-5 | TRBV20-1 | TRBD1 | CSAGQTGVGSNQPQHF | TGCAGTGCTGGACAAACAGGGGTCGGTAGCAATCAGCCCCAGCATTTT
. | TRBJ2-1 | TRBV7-2 | TRBD1 | CASSLGQGNTNEQFF | TGTGCCAGCAGCTTAGGACAGGGTAATACGAATGAGCAGTTCTTC
many | TRBJ2-7 | TRBV28 | . | CASSTSYYEQYF | TGTGCCAGCAGCACCTCTTACTACGAGCAGTACTTC
few | TRBJ2-1 | TRBV21-1 | . | CASIFTGGLYNEQFF | TGTGCCAGCATTTTCACAGGGGGTTTATACAATGAGCAGTTCTTC
. | TRBJ1-2 | TRBV20-1 | . | CSASAYRVSRPGYTF | TGCAGTGCTAGTGCCTACAGGGTTAGTCGTCCAGGCTACACCTTC
. | TRBJ1-6 | TRBV20-1 | . | CSATTESFNSPLHF | TGCAGTGCTACGACCGAATCGTTTAATTCACCCCTCCACTTT
. | TRBJ2-1 | TRBV7-2 | . | CASSLGLGAGNNEQFF | TGTGCCAGCAGCTTAGGGTTGGGGGCCGGGAACAATGAGCAGTTCTTC
. | TRBJ2-7 | TRBV3-1 | . | CASSQDSVRGEQYF | TGTGCCAGCAGCCAAGATAGTGTGCGGGGCGAGCAGTACTTC
. | TRBJ1-1 | TRBV5-6 | . | CTSSLYDRTEAFF | TGTACCAGCAGCCTTTACGACAGGACTGAAGCTTTCTTT
. | TRBJ1-5 | TRBV6-6 | TRBD1 | CASCAGQTNQPQHF | TGTGCCAGCTGTGCGGGACAGACTAATCAGCCCCAGCATTTT
. | TRBJ2-1 | TRBV3-1 | . | CASSQRREHNEQFF | TGTGCCAGCAGCCAACGGCGGGAACACAATGAGCAGTTCTTC
. | TRBJ1-1 | TRBV4-3 | . | CASSQASGRTEAFF | TGCGCCAGCAGCCAAGCGTCAGGGAGGACTGAAGCTTTCTTT
. | TRBJ2-3 | TRBV12-3/TRBV12-4 | . | CASCGGYRGFRYF | TGTGCCAGTTGTGGGGGATACAGAGGGTTTCGGTATTTT
. | TRBJ1-2 | TRBV9 | . | CASSVDSNLSYGYTF | TGTGCCAGCAGCGTAGATTCCAACCTCTCCTATGGCTACACCTTC
. | TRBJ2-7 | TRBV10-3 | TRBD1 | CAIRDRSNEQYF | TGTGCCATTCGGGACAGGTCTAACGAGCAGTACTTC
few | TRBJ2-7 | TRBV10-3 | . | CAISESLVDEQYF | TGTGCCATCAGTGAGTCCTTGGTGGACGAGCAGTACTTC
many | TRBJ1-2 | TRBV6-5 | . | CASSYTGNYGYTF | TGTGCCAGCAGTTATACAGGAAACTATGGCTACACCTTC
few | TRBJ2-1 | TRBV29-1 | TRBD1 | CSVSQGAGEQFF | TGCAGCGTGAGCCAGGGGGCGGGTGAGCAGTTCTTC
. | TRBJ2-3 | TRBV4-3 | . | CASSQELRDSRTDTQYF | TGCGCCAGCAGCCAAGAATTACGTGACAGTCGCACAGATACGCAGTATTTT
few | TRBJ1-4 | TRBV5-1 | . | CASSLWQGDEKLFF | TGCGCCAGCAGCTTGTGGCAGGGAGATGAAAAACTGTTTTTT
. | TRBJ2-7 | TRBV27 | . | CASSRSAAGYEQYF | TGTGCCAGCAGCCGGTCGGCGGCTGGCTATGAGCAGTACTTC